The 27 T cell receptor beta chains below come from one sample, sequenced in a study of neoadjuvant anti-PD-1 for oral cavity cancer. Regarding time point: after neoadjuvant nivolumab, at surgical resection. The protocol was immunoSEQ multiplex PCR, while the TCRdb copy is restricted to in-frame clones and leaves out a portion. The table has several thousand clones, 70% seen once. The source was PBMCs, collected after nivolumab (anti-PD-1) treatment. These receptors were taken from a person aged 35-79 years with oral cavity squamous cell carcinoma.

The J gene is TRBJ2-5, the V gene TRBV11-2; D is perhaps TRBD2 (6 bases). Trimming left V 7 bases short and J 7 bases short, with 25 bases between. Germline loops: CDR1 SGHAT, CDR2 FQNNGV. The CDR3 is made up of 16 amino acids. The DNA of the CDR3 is TGTGCCAGCAAAATCCTGGGCGGGGCCTCGAGTGGGACCCAGTACTTC. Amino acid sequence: CASKILGGASSGTQYF.

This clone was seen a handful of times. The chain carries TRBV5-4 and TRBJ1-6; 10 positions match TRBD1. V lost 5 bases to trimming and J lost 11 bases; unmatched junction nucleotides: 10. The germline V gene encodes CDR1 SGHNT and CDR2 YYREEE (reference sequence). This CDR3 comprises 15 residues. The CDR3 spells CASSSGTGDIAPLHF. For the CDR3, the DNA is TGTGCCAGCAGTTCCGGGACAGGGGACATTGCACCCCTCCACTTT.

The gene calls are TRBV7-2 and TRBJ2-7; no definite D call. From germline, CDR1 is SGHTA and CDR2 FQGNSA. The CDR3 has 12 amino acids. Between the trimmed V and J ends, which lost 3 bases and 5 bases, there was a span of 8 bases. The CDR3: CASSFRLHEQYF. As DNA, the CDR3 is TGTGCCAGCAGCTTTCGGCTCCACGAGCAGTACTTC. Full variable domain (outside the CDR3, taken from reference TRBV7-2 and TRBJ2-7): GAGVSQSPSNKVTEKGKDVELRCDPISGHTALYWYRQSLGQGLEFLIYFQGNSAPDKSGLPSDRFSAERTGGSVSTLTIQRTQQEDSAVYLCASSFRLHEQYFGPGTRLTVT.

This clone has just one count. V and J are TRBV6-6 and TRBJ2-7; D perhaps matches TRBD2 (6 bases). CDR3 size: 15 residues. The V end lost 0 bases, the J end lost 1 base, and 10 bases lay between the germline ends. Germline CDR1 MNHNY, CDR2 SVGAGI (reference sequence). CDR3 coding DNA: TGTGCCAGCAGTTACTCTCGGGGAGGATCCTACGAGCAGTACTTC. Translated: CASSYSRGGSYEQYF.

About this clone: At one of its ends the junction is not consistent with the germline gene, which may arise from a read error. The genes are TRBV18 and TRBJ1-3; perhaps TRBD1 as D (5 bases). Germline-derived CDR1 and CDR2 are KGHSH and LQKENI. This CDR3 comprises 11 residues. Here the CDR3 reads CASSQAGTSFF. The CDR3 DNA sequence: TGTGCCAGCTCGCAGGCCGGGACCTCGTTCTTT.

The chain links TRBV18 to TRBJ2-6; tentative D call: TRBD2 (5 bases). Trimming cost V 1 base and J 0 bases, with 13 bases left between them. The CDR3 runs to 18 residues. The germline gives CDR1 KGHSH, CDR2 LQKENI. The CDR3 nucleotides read TGTGCCAGCTCACCACGAGGGTCGGATTCCTCTGGGGCCAACGTCCTGACTTTC. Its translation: CASSPRGSDSSGANVLTF.

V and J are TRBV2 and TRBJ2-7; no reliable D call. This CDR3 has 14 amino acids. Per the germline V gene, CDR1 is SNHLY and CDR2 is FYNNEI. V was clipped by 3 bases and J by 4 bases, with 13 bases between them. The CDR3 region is CASSELFLLYEQYF. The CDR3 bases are TGTGCCAGCAGTGAGCTCTTCCTCCTTTACGAGCAGTACTTC. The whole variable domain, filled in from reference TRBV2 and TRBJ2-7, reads EPEVTQTPSHQVTQMGQEVILRCVPISNHLYFYWYRQILGQKVEFLVSFYNNEISEKSEIFDDQFSVERPDGSNFTLKIRSTKLEDSAMYFCASSELFLLYEQYFGPGTRLTVT.

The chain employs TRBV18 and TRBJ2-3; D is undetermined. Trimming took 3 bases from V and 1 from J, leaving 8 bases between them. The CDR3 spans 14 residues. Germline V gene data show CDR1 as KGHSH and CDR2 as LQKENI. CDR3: CASSPEWGTDTQYF. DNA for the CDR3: TGTGCCAGCTCACCTGAGTGGGGCACAGATACGCAGTATTTT. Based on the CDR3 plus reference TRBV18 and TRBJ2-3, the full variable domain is NAGVMQNPRHLVRRRGQEARLRCSPMKGHSHVYWYRQLPEEGLKFMVYLQKENIIDESGMPKERFSAEFPKEGPSILRIQQVVRGDSAAYFCASSPEWGTDTQYFGPGTRLTVL.

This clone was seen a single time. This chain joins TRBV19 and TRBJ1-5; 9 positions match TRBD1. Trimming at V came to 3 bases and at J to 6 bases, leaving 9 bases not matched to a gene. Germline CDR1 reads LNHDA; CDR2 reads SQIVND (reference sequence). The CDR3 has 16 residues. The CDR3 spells CASSIRDREFGQPQHF. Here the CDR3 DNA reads TGTGCCAGTAGTATCCGGGACAGGGAATTCGGTCAGCCCCAGCATTTT.

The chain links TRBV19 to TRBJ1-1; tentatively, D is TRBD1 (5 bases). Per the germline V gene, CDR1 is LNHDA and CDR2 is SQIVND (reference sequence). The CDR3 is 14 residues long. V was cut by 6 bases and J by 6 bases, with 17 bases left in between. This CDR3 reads CASSRTPLIAEAFF. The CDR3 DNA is TGTGCCAGTAGCCGGACACCGTTGATAGCTGAAGCTTTCTTT.

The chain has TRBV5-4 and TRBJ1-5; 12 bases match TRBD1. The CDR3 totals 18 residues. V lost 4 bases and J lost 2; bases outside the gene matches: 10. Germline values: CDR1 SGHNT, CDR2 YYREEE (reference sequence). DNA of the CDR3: TGTGCCAGCAGCGGGGGGACAGGGGGCCTATTACGCAATCAGCCCCAGCATTTT. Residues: CASSGGTGGLLRNQPQHF.

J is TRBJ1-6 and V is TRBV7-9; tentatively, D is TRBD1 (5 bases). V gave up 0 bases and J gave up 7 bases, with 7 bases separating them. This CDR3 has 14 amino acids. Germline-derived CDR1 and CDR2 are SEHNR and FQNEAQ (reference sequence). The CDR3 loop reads CASSLAGENSPLHF. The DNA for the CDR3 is TGTGCCAGCAGCTTAGCGGGGGAAAATTCACCCCTCCACTTT.

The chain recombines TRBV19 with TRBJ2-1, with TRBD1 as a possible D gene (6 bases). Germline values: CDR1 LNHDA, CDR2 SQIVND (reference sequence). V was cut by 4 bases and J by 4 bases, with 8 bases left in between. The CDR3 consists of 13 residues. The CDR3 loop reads CASSRGPYNEQFF. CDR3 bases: TGTGCCAGTAGTAGGGGGCCGTACAATGAGCAGTTCTTC.

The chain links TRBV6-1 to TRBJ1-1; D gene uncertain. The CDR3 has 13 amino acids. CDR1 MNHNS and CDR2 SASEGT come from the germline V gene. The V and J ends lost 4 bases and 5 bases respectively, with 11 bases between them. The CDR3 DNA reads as TGTGCCAGCAGTGTGCAGTGGGAGACTGAAGCTTTCTTT. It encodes CASSVQWETEAFF.

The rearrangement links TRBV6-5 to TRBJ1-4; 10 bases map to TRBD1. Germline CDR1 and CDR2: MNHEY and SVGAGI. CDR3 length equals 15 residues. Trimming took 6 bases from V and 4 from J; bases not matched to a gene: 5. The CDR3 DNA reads TGTGCCAGCAGAGGACAGGGGGTCCTTAATGAAAAACTGTTTTTT. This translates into CASRGQGVLNEKLFF.

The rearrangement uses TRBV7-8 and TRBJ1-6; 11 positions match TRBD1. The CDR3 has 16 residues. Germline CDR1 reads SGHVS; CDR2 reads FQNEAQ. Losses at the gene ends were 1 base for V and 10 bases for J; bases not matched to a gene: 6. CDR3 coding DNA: TGTGCCAGCAGCTTAGGGACAGGGGGCTTTTGGTCACCCCTCCACTTT. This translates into CASSLGTGGFWSPLHF.

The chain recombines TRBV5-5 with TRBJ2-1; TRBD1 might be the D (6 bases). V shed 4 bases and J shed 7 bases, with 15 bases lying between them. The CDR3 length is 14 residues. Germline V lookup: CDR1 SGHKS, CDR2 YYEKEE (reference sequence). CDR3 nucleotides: TGTGCCAGCAGCCCTCAGGGGATGTTGAATGAGCAGTTCTTC. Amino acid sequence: CASSPQGMLNEQFF.

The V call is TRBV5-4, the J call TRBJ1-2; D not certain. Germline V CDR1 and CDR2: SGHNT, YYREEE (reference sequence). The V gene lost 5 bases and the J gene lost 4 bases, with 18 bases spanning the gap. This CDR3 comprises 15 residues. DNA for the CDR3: TGTGCCAGCAGGAAGGGCAAGCCACCTAGCTATGGCTACACCTTC. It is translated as CASRKGKPPSYGYTF.

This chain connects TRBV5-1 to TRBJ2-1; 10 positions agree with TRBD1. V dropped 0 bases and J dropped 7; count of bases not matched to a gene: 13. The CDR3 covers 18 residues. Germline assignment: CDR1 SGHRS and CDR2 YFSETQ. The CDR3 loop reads CASSLEGSGQGRGNEQFF. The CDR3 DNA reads TGCGCCAGCAGCTTGGAAGGTTCGGGACAGGGGCGGGGTAATGAGCAGTTCTTC.

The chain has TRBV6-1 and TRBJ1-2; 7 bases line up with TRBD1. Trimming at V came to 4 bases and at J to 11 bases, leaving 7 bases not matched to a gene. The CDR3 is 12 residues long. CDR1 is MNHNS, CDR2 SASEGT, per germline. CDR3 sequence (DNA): TGTGCCAGCAGTGCCCGACAGGGACTTTACACCTTC. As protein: CASSARQGLYTF.

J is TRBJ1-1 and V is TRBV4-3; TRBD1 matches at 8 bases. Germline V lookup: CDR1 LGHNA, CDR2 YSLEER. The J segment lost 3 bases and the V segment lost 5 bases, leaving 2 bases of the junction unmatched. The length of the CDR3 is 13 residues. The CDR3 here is CASSAGQDTEAFF. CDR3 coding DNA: TGCGCCAGCAGCGCGGGACAGGACACTGAAGCTTTCTTT.

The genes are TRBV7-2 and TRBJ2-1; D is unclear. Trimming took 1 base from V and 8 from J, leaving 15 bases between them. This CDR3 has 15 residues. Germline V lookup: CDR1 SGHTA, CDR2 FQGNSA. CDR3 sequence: CASSLVGFDIDEQFF. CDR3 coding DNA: TGTGCCAGCAGCTTAGTGGGATTTGACATCGATGAGCAGTTCTTC.

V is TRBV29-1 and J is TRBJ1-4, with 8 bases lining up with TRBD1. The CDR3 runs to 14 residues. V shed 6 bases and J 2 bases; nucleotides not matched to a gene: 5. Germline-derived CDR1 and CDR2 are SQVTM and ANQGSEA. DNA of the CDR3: TGCAGCGTGCAGGGGGCCGCCACTAATGAAAAACTGTTTTTT. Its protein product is CSVQGAATNEKLFF.

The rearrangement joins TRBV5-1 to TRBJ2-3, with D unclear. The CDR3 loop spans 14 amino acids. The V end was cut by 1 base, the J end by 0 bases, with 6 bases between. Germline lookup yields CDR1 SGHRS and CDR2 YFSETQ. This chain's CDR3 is CASSLPTSTDTQYF. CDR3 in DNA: TGCGCCAGCAGCTTGCCCACTAGCACAGATACGCAGTATTTT.

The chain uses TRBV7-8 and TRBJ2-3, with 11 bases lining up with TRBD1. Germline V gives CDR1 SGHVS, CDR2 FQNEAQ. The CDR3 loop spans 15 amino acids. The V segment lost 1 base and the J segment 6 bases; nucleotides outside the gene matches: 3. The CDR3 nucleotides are TGTGCCAGCAGCTTAGGGACAGGGGGCAGCGATACGCAGTATTTT. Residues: CASSLGTGGSDTQYF. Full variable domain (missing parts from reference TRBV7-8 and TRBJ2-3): GAGVSQSPRYKVAKRGQDVALRCDPISGHVSLFWYQQALGQGPEFLTYFQNEAQLDKSGLPSDRFFAERPEGSVSTLKIQRTQQEDSAVYLCASSLGTGGSDTQYFGPGTRLTVL.

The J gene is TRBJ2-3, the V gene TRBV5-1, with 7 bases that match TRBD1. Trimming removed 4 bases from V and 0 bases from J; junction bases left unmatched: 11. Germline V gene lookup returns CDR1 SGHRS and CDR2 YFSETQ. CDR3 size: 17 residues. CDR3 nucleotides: TGCGCCAGCAGCCTAAATAACAGGGGAAGGAGCACAGATACGCAGTATTTT. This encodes CASSLNNRGRSTDTQYF.

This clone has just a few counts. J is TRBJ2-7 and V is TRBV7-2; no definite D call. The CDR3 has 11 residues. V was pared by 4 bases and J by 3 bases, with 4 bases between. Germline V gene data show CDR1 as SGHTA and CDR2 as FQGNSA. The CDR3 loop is CASSSYYEQYF. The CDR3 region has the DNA TGTGCCAGCAGCTCCTACTACGAGCAGTACTTC.